This T cell receptor (beta chain) was identified during a study of T-cell memory formation after mild COVID-19. Overall study: Clusters of TCRs were largely donor specific.

cDNA libraries for TCR alpha and TCR beta, carrying sample barcodes and UMIs, came from 5'RACE with constant-segment primers. MiXCR was run by TCRdb on the 5' RACE reads, yielding one entry per CDR3 protein. The sample includes over 250,000 distinct CDR3 sequences, 15% of them seen just once. This clonotype has at least ten counts. Its matching antigen is unknown. V lost 5 bases and J lost 1, with 12 bases in between. CDR3 length: 14 residues. CDR1 SGHTA and CDR2 FQGNSA come from the germline V gene. Whole-study findings and limits: Clones that got smaller from day 15 to 85 had even CD4/CD8, while clones growing later tipped toward CD4+. The pre-infection memory compartment contained some responding clones, suggesting cross-reactive memory joined.

The chain recombines TRBV7-2 with TRBJ2-7; TRBD1 is a possible D gene (5 bases). The sequence was obtained from a man aged 18 to 30 who had mild COVID-19 (a few samples of this study predate the infection). Cell type and time point are not known. Sequencing was done on a sample of PBMCs or a T cell subset sorted from them (not recorded which). Here the CDR3 reads CASSPSQGSYEQYF. CDR3 bases: TGTGCCAGCAGCCCCAGCCAGGGATCCTACGAGCAGTACTTC.